These 20 T cell receptor beta chains share one sample of origin, sequenced in a study of OX40 agonist ivuxolimab in advanced cancers. TCRdb's copy holds only in-frame clones and misses some; the assay was immunoSEQ multiplex PCR. The sample records about 61,000 clones, about 88% being singletons. Sequencing used CD4+ or CD8+ T cells sorted from blood, obtained in a trial of the OX40 agonist ivuxolimab. These receptors were obtained from an adult with an advanced solid tumor such as melanoma, head and neck, liver or kidney cancer.

This clone was observed a few times. The V and J genes are TRBV7-9 and TRBJ2-5, with D maybe TRBD2 (6 bases). Germline V gives CDR1 SEHNR, CDR2 FQNEAQ (reference sequence). V was pared by 4 bases and J by 4 bases, with 19 bases between. The CDR3 contains 16 residues. Here the CDR3 DNA reads TGTGCCAGCAGCTCATCAGGGACTCGGAGAGGAGAGACCCAGTACTTC. Protein product: CASSSSGTRRGETQYF.

The CDR3 nucleotides read TGTGCCAGCAGCTCCACCGGGACAGGGAGGTACAATGAGCAGTTCTTC. Its translation is CASSSTGTGRYNEQFF. The chain combines TRBV27 with TRBJ2-1; 9 nucleotides agree with TRBD1. The CDR3 is 16 amino acids. Germline V lookup: CDR1 MNHEY, CDR2 SMNVEV (reference sequence). V was clipped by 6 bases and J by 4 bases; unmatched bases: 10.

This clone was seen only a few times. The rearrangement joins TRBV9 to TRBJ1-4; 10 bases align to TRBD1. J gave up 6 bases and V 4 bases, and 6 bases lay outside the gene matches. The CDR3 is 15 residues long. Germline CDR1 and CDR2: SGDLS and YYNGEE. DNA for the CDR3: TGTGCCAGCAGCTCCCGAGGGACAGGGGATGAAAAACTGTTTTTT. This encodes CASSSRGTGDEKLFF. The full variable domain, in which reference TRBV9 and TRBJ1-4 provide the parts outside the CDR3, is DSGVTQTPKHLITATGQRVTLRCSPRSGDLSVYWYQQSLDQGLQFLIQYYNGEERAKGNILERFSAQQFPDLHSELNLSSLELGDSALYFCASSSRGTGDEKLFFGSGTQLSVL.

This chain links TRBV27 with TRBJ1-5; 8 nucleotides agree with TRBD1. Germline trimming cut 7 bases from V and 0 bases from J; bases unmatched to any gene: 8. Germline V CDR1 and CDR2: MNHEY, SMNVEV (reference sequence). The CDR3 has 16 amino acids. The chain's CDR3 is CASKGTGHYSNQPQHF. CDR3 coding DNA: TGTGCCAGCAAGGGGACAGGTCACTATAGCAATCAGCCCCAGCATTTT.

The table lists this clone with a count of one. The CDR3 coding sequence is TGTGCCAGCAGTGCCAGACAGATCAACACTGAAGCTTTCTTT. Its protein product is CASSARQINTEAFF. The rearrangement joins TRBV2 to TRBJ1-1; tentatively, D is TRBD1 (5 bases). V was pared by 4 bases and J by 2 bases, with 11 bases between. Germline V gene sequence: CDR1 SNHLY, CDR2 FYNNEI. The CDR3 has 14 amino acids. Using reference TRBV2 and TRBJ1-1 for the parts outside the CDR3, the full variable domain is EPEVTQTPSHQVTQMGQEVILRCVPISNHLYFYWYRQILGQKVEFLVSFYNNEISEKSEIFDDQFSVERPDGSNFTLKIRSTKLEDSAMYFCASSARQINTEAFFGQGTRLTVV.

The chain joins TRBV6-5 to TRBJ2-7; 11 positions match TRBD1. Germline V gives CDR1 MNHEY, CDR2 SVGAGI. CDR3 length equals 13 residues. Germline trimming cut 6 bases from V and 7 bases from J; bases unmatched to any gene: 5. The CDR3 coding sequence is TGTGCCAGCAGCATGGACAGGGGGCTAGAGCAGTACTTC. Translated, it gives CASSMDRGLEQYF.

This clone was counted between two and nine times. This chain links TRBV6-1 with TRBJ1-1, with D possibly TRBD1 on 6 matching bases. V lost 6 bases to trimming and J lost 0 bases, with 11 bases between them. Per the germline V gene, CDR1 is MNHNS and CDR2 is SASEGT. The CDR3 length is 14 residues. The chain's CDR3 is CASSLQGLNTEAFF. The CDR3 region has the DNA TGTGCCAGCAGCTTGCAGGGGCTGAACACTGAAGCTTTCTTT.

The V gene is TRBV11-2, the J gene TRBJ1-4; D gene uncertain. Germline-derived CDR1 and CDR2 are SGHAT and FQNNGV. The CDR3 totals 15 residues. V was clipped by 5 bases and J by 4 bases, with 14 bases between them. CDR3 region: CASSPTTRFNEKLFF. The CDR3 DNA sequence: TGTGCCAGCAGCCCTACTACAAGGTTTAATGAAAAACTGTTTTTT. Full variable domain (outside the CDR3, taken from reference TRBV11-2 and TRBJ1-4): EAGVAQSPRYKIIEKRQSVAFWCNPISGHATLYWYQQILGQGPKLLIQFQNNGVVDDSQLPKDRFSAERLKGVDSTLKIQPAKLEDSAVYLCASSPTTRFNEKLFFGSGTQLSVL.

The rearrangement links TRBV4-1 to TRBJ1-1; D unresolved. Trimming took off 0 bases at V and 9 bases at J, with 23 bases between the two ends. There are 17 residues in the CDR3. Germline V lookup: CDR1 MGHRA, CDR2 YSYEKL. The CDR3 nucleotides read TGCGCCAGCAGCCAAGAAGGGTCCCTCGGCTTTCCGGGCAAAGCTTTCTTT. Translated: CASSQEGSLGFPGKAFF.

The chain uses TRBV18 and TRBJ2-1, with D uncertain. This CDR3 has 13 residues. V lost 3 bases to trimming and J lost 1 base, with 4 bases between them. Germline assignment: CDR1 KGHSH and CDR2 LQKENI. The DNA for the CDR3 is TGTGCCAGCTCACCTGAATCCTACAATGAGCAGTTCTTC. It yields the protein CASSPESYNEQFF. Full variable domain (missing parts from reference TRBV18 and TRBJ2-1): NAGVMQNPRHLVRRRGQEARLRCSPMKGHSHVYWYRQLPEEGLKFMVYLQKENIIDESGMPKERFSAEFPKEGPSILRIQQVVRGDSAAYFCASSPESYNEQFFGPGTRLTVL.

The chain recombines TRBV27 with TRBJ2-5; D unclear. The CDR3 length is 14 residues. Germline V gives CDR1 MNHEY, CDR2 SMNVEV (reference sequence). The V end lost 1 base, the J end lost 5 bases, and 11 bases lay between the germline ends. CDR3 coding DNA: TGTGCCAGCAGTTTATTCCAGCTTGCCGAGACCCAGTACTTC. It is translated as CASSLFQLAETQYF.

In its sample, this clone was seen once. V and J are TRBV10-2 and TRBJ2-1; D may be TRBD2 (5 bases). Germline V gives CDR1 WSHSY, CDR2 SAAADI. The V gene lost 9 bases and the J gene lost 12 bases, with 24 bases spanning the gap. The CDR3 is 14 residues long. CDR3 DNA: TGCGCCAGTACACTTTCGAGGACTCCCTCGGGGCAGTTCTTC. This encodes CASTLSRTPSGQFF.

On this clone: Different DNA sequences within this sample yield the same CDR3. The chain carries TRBV12-5 and TRBJ1-4, with 10 nucleotides matching TRBD1. The germline V gene encodes CDR1 LGHNT and CDR2 FRNRAP. This CDR3 has 15 amino acids. The ends lost 6 bases at V and 7 bases at J; junction bases unmatched: 8. CDR3 sequence: CASGPPGTGVEKLFF. The CDR3 nucleotides are TGTGCTAGTGGCCCCCCCGGGACAGGGGTTGAAAAACTGTTTTTT.

The sample holds one count of this clone. V gene TRBV7-9 combines with J gene TRBJ1-5; the D is unclear. V lost 1 base to trimming and J lost 4 bases, with 8 bases between them. Germline V gives CDR1 SEHNR, CDR2 FQNEAQ (reference sequence). The CDR3 spans 14 residues. As DNA, the CDR3 is TGTGCCAGCAGCTTAGAGACACCGAATCAGCCCCAGCATTTT. The encoded protein is CASSLETPNQPQHF. Complete variable domain (other parts from reference TRBV7-9 and TRBJ1-5): DTGVSQNPRHKITKRGQNVTFRCDPISEHNRLYWYRQTLGQGPEFLTYFQNEAQLEKSRLLSDRFSAERPKGSFSTLEIQRTEQGDSAMYLCASSLETPNQPQHFGDGTRLSIL.

J is TRBJ2-5 and V is TRBV7-3; a possible D gene is TRBD2 (6 bases). The CDR3 has 15 residues. CDR1 is SGHTA and CDR2 is FQGTGA in the germline V gene. V was trimmed by 3 bases and J by 5 bases, leaving 16 bases between them. The CDR3 DNA reads as TGTGCCAGCAGCTTGATAGGAGGGTTAGGGGAGACCCAGTACTTC. It translates to CASSLIGGLGETQYF.

The chain couples TRBV2 to TRBJ1-4; weak D call: TRBD1 (6 bases). Germline loops: CDR1 SNHLY, CDR2 FYNNEI. Trimming removed 2 bases from V and 5 bases from J, with 9 bases in between. The CDR3 runs 14 residues. CDR3 protein: CASSEKGENEKLFF. The CDR3 DNA is TGTGCCAGCAGTGAAAAGGGGGAGAATGAAAAACTGTTTTTT. Supplemented by reference TRBV2 and TRBJ1-4, the full variable domain reads EPEVTQTPSHQVTQMGQEVILRCVPISNHLYFYWYRQILGQKVEFLVSFYNNEISEKSEIFDDQFSVERPDGSNFTLKIRSTKLEDSAMYFCASSEKGENEKLFFGSGTQLSVL.

V usage is TRBV7-9 and J usage is TRBJ2-7; 9 nucleotides line up with TRBD2. Unmatched junction bases numbered 3, after V lost 3 bases and J lost 3 bases. The CDR3 loop spans 14 amino acids. The germline gives CDR1 SEHNR, CDR2 FQNEAQ (reference sequence). CDR3 residues: CASSFQLAGYEQYF. In nucleotides, the CDR3 is TGTGCCAGCAGCTTCCAACTAGCGGGCTACGAGCAGTACTTC.

The V call is TRBV2, the J call TRBJ1-3; D might be TRBD1 (5 bases). The ends were cut back, 1 base at V and 9 bases at J, with 16 bases in the middle. CDR3 length: 15 amino acids. The V gene's germline CDR1 is SNHLY and CDR2 FYNNEI. The CDR3 reads CASSEEVGPTSTIYF. The CDR3, as DNA: TGTGCCAGCAGTGAAGAGGTGGGACCTACTTCCACCATATATTTT.

The chain couples TRBV7-9 to TRBJ1-5; D gene uncertain. V dropped 3 bases and J dropped 3 bases, with 9 bases sitting between them. The CDR3 contains 14 residues. Germline values: CDR1 SEHNR, CDR2 FQNEAQ (reference sequence). The CDR3 sequence: CASSLGQANQPQHF. The DNA of the CDR3 is TGTGCCAGCAGCTTGGGCCAGGCCAATCAGCCCCAGCATTTT.

The V call is TRBV28, the J call TRBJ2-7, with D possibly called TRBD1 or TRBD2 (5 bases each). The CDR3 contains 13 residues. V dropped 5 bases and J dropped 1 base, with 9 bases sitting between them. Germline-derived CDR1 and CDR2 are MDHEN and SYDVKM. The CDR3 DNA sequence: TGTGCCAGCAGTCCGGGACCTTCCTACGAGCAGTACTTC. It codes for CASSPGPSYEQYF.